Listed here are 18 T cell receptor beta chains from one sample, sequenced in a study of blood T cell repertoires in COVID-19. The method was immunoSEQ multiplex PCR; TCRdb's version includes in-frame clones alone and lacks a portion of them. The top ten clones hold roughly 7.9% of a sample with roughly 40,000 clones, more than 75% of them seen once. Sequenced material: peripheral blood. Receptors originate from a man between 65 and 85 years old with active or convalescent COVID-19.

The genes are TRBV5-1 and TRBJ1-2; tentatively, D is TRBD1 (5 bases). Germline V gene sequence: CDR1 SGHRS, CDR2 YFSETQ. The ends were cut back, 0 bases at V and 5 bases at J, with 20 bases in the middle. This CDR3 has 17 residues. The CDR3 DNA reads TGCGCCAGCAGCTTGGCCGAGGGAGGGGCGCGAGGGTATGGCTACACCTTC. Encoded protein: CASSLAEGGARGYGYTF.

There are a few counts of this clone. The rearrangement uses TRBV9 and TRBJ2-2; D is ambiguous. This CDR3 is built from 14 residues. In germline, CDR1 is SGDLS, CDR2 YYNGEE. Trimming removed 4 bases from V and 1 base from J, with 8 bases in between. The DNA for the CDR3 is TGTGCCAGCAGCCCCAATTGGAACACCGGGGAGCTGTTTTTT. Translated: CASSPNWNTGELFF.

The chain uses TRBV5-6 and TRBJ2-5; TRBD2 matches at 7 bases. Germline V gives CDR1 SGHDT, CDR2 YYEEEE. The ends lost 3 bases at V and 6 bases at J; junction bases unmatched: 11. The length of the CDR3 is 15 residues. CDR3 amino acids: CASSSGGTMVKTQYF. The DNA of the CDR3 is TGTGCCAGCAGCTCTGGCGGGACTATGGTGAAGACCCAGTACTTC.

The chain uses TRBV5-1 and TRBJ2-7; D is perhaps TRBD2 (6 bases). This CDR3 is built from 13 residues. Per the germline V gene, CDR1 is SGHRS and CDR2 is YFSETQ. V was shortened by 0 bases and J by 5 bases, with 9 bases between the two germline ends. CDR3 coding DNA: TGCGCCAGCAGCTTGGGGGGGGACCACGAGCAGTACTTC. It translates to CASSLGGDHEQYF.

This rearrangement joins TRBV28 to TRBJ1-2, with unresolved D. Trimming shortened V by 4 bases and J by 7 bases, and 10 bases separated the two germline ends. Germline lookup yields CDR1 MDHEN and CDR2 SYDVKM. The CDR3 is 12 residues long. The CDR3 protein is CASSSGRAGYTF. The CDR3 nucleotides are TGTGCCAGCAGTTCCGGGAGGGCTGGCTACACCTTC.

This chain links TRBV20-1 with TRBJ1-6; TRBD1 might be the D (5 bases). Germline CDR1 reads DFQATT; CDR2 reads SNEGSKA (reference sequence). The CDR3 sequence is 13 residues long. Trimming removed 3 bases from V and 8 bases from J, with 11 bases in between. This CDR3 reads CSASFGTDSPLHF. Here the CDR3 DNA reads TGCAGTGCTAGTTTCGGGACTGATTCACCCCTCCACTTT.

This chain uses TRBV11-1 with TRBJ2-3; TRBD1 agrees at 8 bases. The V and J ends lost 0 bases and 3 bases, in that order; junction bases with no gene match: 2. The CDR3 length is 15 residues. Per germline, CDR1 SGHAT and CDR2 FQDESV (reference sequence). CDR3 nucleotide sequence: TGTGCCAGCAGCTTAGCGGGGGACAGGACAGATACGCAGTATTTT. Its protein is CASSLAGDRTDTQYF.

V and J are TRBV3-1 (or the pseudogene TRBV3-2) and TRBJ2-3, with 8 bases aligning to TRBD2. Trimming at V came to 4 bases and at J to 4 bases, leaving 7 bases not matched to a gene. Germline values: CDR1 LGHDT, CDR2 YNNKEL (reference sequence). CDR3 length: 15 residues. The DNA for the CDR3 is TGTGCCAGCAGCCTTCTCGGGGGGGGGTCAGATACGCAGTATTTT. Its translation is CASSLLGGGSDTQYF.

The genes are TRBV3-1 (or the pseudogene TRBV3-2) and TRBJ1-6; D might be TRBD1 (5 bases). The ends were cut back, 7 bases at V and 5 bases at J, with 12 bases in the middle. CDR1 LGHDT and CDR2 YNNKEL come from the germline V gene (reference sequence). The CDR3 extends over 14 amino acids. The CDR3 nucleotides read TGTGCCAGCACCTCGACAGTAAATAATTCACCCCTCCACTTT. This encodes CASTSTVNNSPLHF.

This sequence joins TRBV5-4 and TRBJ2-4; D is perhaps TRBD2 (5 bases). There are 15 residues in the CDR3. Trimming removed 2 bases at V and 7 bases at J, with 16 bases between. Germline loops: CDR1 SGHNT, CDR2 YYREEE (reference sequence). CDR3 sequence reads: CASSFETDRGNIQYF. CDR3 nucleotide sequence: TGTGCCAGCAGCTTCGAGACCGACCGAGGGAACATTCAGTACTTC.

This clone appeared once. The genes are TRBV11-3 and TRBJ1-2; tentative D call: TRBD1 (5 bases). The CDR3 totals 15 residues. Trimming took off 2 bases at V and 2 bases at J, with 12 bases between the two ends. Germline CDR1 SGHNT, CDR2 YENEEA. The chain's CDR3 is CASSLRMGGNYGYTF. The CDR3 nucleotides read TGTGCCAGCAGCTTAAGGATGGGGGGGAACTATGGCTACACCTTC.

The V call is TRBV28, the J call TRBJ1-1; TRBD1 matches at 8 bases. In germline, CDR1 is MDHEN, CDR2 SYDVKM. The CDR3 has 13 residues. Trimming at V came to 6 bases and at J to 3 bases, leaving 3 bases not matched to a gene. This CDR3 reads CASSVRGHTEAFF. As DNA, the CDR3 is TGTGCCAGCAGCGTCAGGGGGCACACTGAAGCTTTCTTT.

V gene TRBV2 combines with J gene TRBJ2-5; 15 nucleotides align to TRBD2. Looked up from germline, CDR1 is SNHLY and CDR2 is FYNNEI. The CDR3 consists of 15 residues. Trimming cost V 5 bases and J 5 bases; bases outside gene matches: 3. The CDR3 protein is CASSWTSGGAETQYF. The CDR3 nucleotides are TGTGCCAGCAGTTGGACTAGCGGGGGGGCCGAGACCCAGTACTTC.

V usage is TRBV9 and J usage is TRBJ2-5; 12 positions agree with TRBD2. Germline CDR1 is SGDLS and CDR2 is YYNGEE. This CDR3 has 15 residues. V was clipped by 6 bases and J by 5 bases; unmatched bases: 8. The CDR3 bases are TGTGCCAGCACCCAAGGACTAGCGGGGTTGGAGACCCAGTACTTC. Translating gives CASTQGLAGLETQYF.

This rearrangement joins TRBV5-1 to TRBJ1-1; TRBD1 agrees at 7 bases. CDR3 size: 15 residues. The germline gives CDR1 SGHRS, CDR2 YFSETQ. Unmatched junction bases numbered 5, after V lost 2 bases and J lost 1 base. The CDR3 is CASSFGTVANTEAFF. The DNA of the CDR3 is TGCGCCAGCAGCTTCGGGACAGTGGCGAACACTGAAGCTTTCTTT.

The V and J genes are TRBV2 and TRBJ2-6; D uncertain. The CDR3 is 14 amino acids. The V gene's germline CDR1 is SNHLY and CDR2 FYNNEI. V lost 8 bases and J lost 0, with 8 bases in between. CDR3 sequence (DNA): TGTGCCAGCTGTCGGAGCTCTGGGGCCAACGTCCTGACTTTC. Protein sequence: CASCRSSGANVLTF.

This chain links TRBV7-2 with TRBJ2-2; D call uncertain. V was pared by 6 bases and J by 9 bases, with 14 bases between. Per germline, CDR1 SGHTA and CDR2 FQGNSA. CDR3 length equals 13 residues. The CDR3 DNA is TGTGCCAGCAGACTACGCTCGACCAGGGAGCTGTTTTTT. As protein: CASRLRSTRELFF.

This sequence joins TRBV18 and TRBJ1-5; D gene ambiguous. There are 15 residues in the CDR3. Germline CDR1 and CDR2: KGHSH and LQKENI. Trimming took off 3 bases at V and 1 base at J, with 10 bases between the two ends. The CDR3 is CASSPSVGSNQPQHF. The CDR3, as DNA: TGTGCCAGCTCACCGTCCGTGGGCAGCAATCAGCCCCAGCATTTT. The full variable domain, completed using reference TRBV18 and TRBJ1-5, is NAGVMQNPRHLVRRRGQEARLRCSPMKGHSHVYWYRQLPEEGLKFMVYLQKENIIDESGMPKERFSAEFPKEGPSILRIQQVVRGDSAAYFCASSPSVGSNQPQHFGDGTRLSIL.